In its sample, the clone carrying this T cell receptor (beta chain) was seen once. In the same sample, other DNA sequences code for this CDR3. This record comes from a study of control samples from healthy donors and cancer patients. The CDR3 totals 13 residues. With 2 bases removed from V and 0 bases from J, the gap between germline ends came to 5 bases. The germline CDR1 and CDR2 sequences are SGHRS and YFSETQ. Repertoires were generated with immunoSEQ multiplex PCR, while TCRdb's copy carries only in-frame clones and drops some. This table holds fewer than 150,000 clones, around 93% found once. The specimen was blood. The receptor comes from a man aged 18-30 years in good health. The J gene is TRBJ1-1, the V gene TRBV5-1, with D unclear. DNA of the CDR3: TGCGCCAGCAGCTTTACTGTGAACACTGAAGCTTTCTTT. This sequence encodes CASSFTVNTEAFF. The variable domain in full, completed from reference TRBV5-1 and TRBJ1-1, reads KAGVTQTPRYLIKTRGQQVTLSCSPISGHRSVSWYQQTPGQGLQFLFEYFSETQRNKGNFPGRFSGRQFSNSRSEMNVSTLELGDSALYLCASSFTVNTEAFFGQGTRLTVV.